This entry concerns a single TCR beta chain. These data come from a study of blood T cell repertoires in COVID-19. This CDR3 spans 14 amino acids. Between the trimmed V and J ends, which lost 1 base and 7 bases, there was a span of 11 bases. Germline V gene data show CDR1 as SGHRS and CDR2 as YFSETQ. Using immunoSEQ multiplex PCR, the repertoire was profiled, and TCRdb retains in-frame clones only, with some absent. This table has some 150,000 clones, 88% appearing once. The chain combines TRBV5-1 with TRBJ1-4; D uncertain. The sample was peripheral blood. The origin of this receptor is a man between 45 and 60 years old with active or convalescent COVID-19. The CDR3 is CASSLQSVGEKLFF. CDR3 DNA sequence: TGCGCCAGCAGCTTGCAAAGTGTCGGTGAAAAACTGTTTTTT.